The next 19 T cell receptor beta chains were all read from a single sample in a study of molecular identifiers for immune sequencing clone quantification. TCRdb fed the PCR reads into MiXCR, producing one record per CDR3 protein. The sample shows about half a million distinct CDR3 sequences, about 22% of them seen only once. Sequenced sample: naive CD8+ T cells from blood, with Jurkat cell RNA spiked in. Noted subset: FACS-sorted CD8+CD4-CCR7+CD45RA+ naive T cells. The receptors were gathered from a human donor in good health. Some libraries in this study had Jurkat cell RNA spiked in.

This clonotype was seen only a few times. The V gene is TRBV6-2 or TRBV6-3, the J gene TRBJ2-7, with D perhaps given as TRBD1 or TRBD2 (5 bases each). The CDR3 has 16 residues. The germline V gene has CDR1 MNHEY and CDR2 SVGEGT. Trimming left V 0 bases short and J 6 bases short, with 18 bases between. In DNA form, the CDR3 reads TGTGCCAGCAGTTACTCCCCGGGACCGATGCCTGGCGAGCAGTACTTC. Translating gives CASSYSPGPMPGEQYF.

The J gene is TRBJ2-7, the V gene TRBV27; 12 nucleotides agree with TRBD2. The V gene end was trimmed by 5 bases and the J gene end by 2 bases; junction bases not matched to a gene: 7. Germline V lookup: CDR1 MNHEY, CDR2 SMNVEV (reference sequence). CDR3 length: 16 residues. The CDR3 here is CASSPLSSGGAYEQYF. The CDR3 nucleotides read TGTGCCAGCAGTCCCCTCTCTAGCGGGGGGGCCTACGAGCAGTACTTC.

The chain's CDR3 is CASSFDRGYEQFF. CDR3 sequence (DNA): TGTGCCAGCAGTTTCGATCGGGGGTATGAGCAGTTCTTC. The chain employs TRBV12-3 or TRBV12-4 and TRBJ2-1, with a possible D match to TRBD2 (6 bases). Trimming stripped 3 bases from V and 8 bases from J, with 11 bases between. The CDR3 totals 13 residues.

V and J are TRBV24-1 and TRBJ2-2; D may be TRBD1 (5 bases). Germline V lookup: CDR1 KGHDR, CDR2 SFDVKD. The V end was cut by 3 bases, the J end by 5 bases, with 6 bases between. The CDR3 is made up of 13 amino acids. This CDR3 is CATSDQGTGELFF. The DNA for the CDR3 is TGTGCCACCAGTGATCAGGGAACCGGGGAGCTGTTTTTT.

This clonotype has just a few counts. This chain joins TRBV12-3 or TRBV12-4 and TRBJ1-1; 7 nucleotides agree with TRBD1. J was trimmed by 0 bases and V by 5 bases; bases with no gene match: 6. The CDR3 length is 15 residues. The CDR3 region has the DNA TGTGCCAGCAGTCCATACAGGGGTATGAACACTGAAGCTTTCTTT. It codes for CASSPYRGMNTEAFF.

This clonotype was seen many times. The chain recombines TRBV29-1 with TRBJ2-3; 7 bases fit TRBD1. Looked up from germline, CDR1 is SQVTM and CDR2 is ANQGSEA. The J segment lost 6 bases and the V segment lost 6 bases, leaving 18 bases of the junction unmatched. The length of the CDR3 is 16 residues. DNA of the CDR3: TGCAGCGTGCTCACGAGGGGGCCCAATCCCTCGGATACGCAGTATTTT. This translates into CSVLTRGPNPSDTQYF.

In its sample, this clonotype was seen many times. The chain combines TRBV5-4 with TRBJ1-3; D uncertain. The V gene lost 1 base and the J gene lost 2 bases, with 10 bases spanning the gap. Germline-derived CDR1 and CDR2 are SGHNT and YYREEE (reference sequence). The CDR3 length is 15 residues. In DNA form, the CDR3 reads TGTGCCAGCAGCTTGTTTTTGGATCCTGGAAACACCATATATTTT. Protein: CASSLFLDPGNTIYF.

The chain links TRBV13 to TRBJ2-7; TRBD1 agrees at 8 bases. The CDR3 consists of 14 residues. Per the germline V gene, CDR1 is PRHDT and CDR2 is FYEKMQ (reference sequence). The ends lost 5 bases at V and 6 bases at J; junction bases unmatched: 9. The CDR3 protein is CASSSRQGYREQYF. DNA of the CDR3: TGTGCCAGCAGCAGCCGACAGGGGTACCGCGAGCAGTACTTC.

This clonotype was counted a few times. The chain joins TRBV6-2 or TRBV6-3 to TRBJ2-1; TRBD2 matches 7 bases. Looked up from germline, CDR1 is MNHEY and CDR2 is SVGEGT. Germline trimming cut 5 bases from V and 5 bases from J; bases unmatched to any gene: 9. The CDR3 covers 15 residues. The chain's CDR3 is CASSTTGGINNEQFF. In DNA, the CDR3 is TGTGCCAGCAGTACCACCGGGGGGATAAACAATGAGCAGTTCTTC.

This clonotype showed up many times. The CDR3 DNA is TGCGCCAGCAGCCAAGTTAGAGGGGGCGAAGAGACCCAGTACTTC. Amino acid sequence: CASSQVRGGEETQYF. J is TRBJ2-5 and V is TRBV4-1, with 7 bases lining up with TRBD1. Germline values: CDR1 MGHRA, CDR2 YSYEKL. V lost 1 base, J lost 3 bases, and 5 bases stayed unmatched. CDR3 length equals 15 residues.

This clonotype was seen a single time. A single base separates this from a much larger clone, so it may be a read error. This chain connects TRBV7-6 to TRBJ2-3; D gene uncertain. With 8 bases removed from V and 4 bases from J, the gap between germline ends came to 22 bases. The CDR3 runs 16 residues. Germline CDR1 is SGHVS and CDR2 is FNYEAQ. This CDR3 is CASGPSVSYRADTQYF. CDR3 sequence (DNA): TGTGCCAGCGGCCCGTCAGTGAGCTATCGGGCAGATACGCAGTATTTT.

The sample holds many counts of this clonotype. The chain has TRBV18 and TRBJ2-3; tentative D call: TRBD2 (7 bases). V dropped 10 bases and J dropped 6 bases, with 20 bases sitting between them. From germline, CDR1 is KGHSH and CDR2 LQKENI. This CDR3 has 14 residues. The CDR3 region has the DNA TGTGCCACCACCCCGGGGGGCAAGAGGGATACGCAGTATTTT. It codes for CATTPGGKRDTQYF.

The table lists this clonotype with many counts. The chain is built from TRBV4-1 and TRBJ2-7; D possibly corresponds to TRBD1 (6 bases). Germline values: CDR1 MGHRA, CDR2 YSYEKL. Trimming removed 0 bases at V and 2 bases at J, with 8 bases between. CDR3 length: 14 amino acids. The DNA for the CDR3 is TGCGCCAGCAGCCAAGATACAGGGACCTACGAGCAGTACTTC. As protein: CASSQDTGTYEQYF.

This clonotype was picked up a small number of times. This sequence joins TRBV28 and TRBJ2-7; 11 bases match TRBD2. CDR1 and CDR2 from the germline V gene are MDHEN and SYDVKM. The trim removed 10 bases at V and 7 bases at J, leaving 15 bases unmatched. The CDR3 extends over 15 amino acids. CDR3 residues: CAIPPGTSGSGEQYF. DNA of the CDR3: TGTGCCATCCCCCCCGGGACTAGCGGTTCAGGGGAGCAGTACTTC.

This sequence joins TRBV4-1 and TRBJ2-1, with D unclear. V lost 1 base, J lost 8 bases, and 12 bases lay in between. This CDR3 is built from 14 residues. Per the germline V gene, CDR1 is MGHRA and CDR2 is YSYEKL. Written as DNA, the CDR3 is TGCGCCAGCAGCCAAGTTAACGGCCGCGATGAGCAGTTCTTC. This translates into CASSQVNGRDEQFF.

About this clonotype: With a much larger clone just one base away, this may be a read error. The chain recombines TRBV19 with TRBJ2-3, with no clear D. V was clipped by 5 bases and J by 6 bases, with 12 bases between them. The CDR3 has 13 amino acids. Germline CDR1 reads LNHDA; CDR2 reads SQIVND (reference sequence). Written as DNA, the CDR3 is TGTGCCAGTAGTGTGACGAGTCCGGATACGCAGTATTTT. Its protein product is CASSVTSPDTQYF.

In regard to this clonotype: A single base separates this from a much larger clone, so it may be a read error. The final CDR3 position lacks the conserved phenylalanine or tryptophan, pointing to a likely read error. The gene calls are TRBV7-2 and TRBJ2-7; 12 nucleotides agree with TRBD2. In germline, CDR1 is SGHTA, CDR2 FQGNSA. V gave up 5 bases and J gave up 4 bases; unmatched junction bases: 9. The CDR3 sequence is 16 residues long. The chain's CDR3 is CASSPPSGRVPYEQYL. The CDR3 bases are TGTGCCAGCAGCCCGCCTAGCGGGAGGGTCCCTTACGAGCAGTACCTC.

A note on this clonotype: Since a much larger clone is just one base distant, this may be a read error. CDR3 residues: CASSVGGHPPETQYF. The DNA of the CDR3 is TGTGCCAGCAGCGTAGGGGGACACCCTCCGGAGACCCAGTACTTC. This chain connects TRBV9 to TRBJ2-5; a possible D gene is TRBD1 (6 bases). The V end lost 0 bases, the J end lost 5 bases, and 14 bases lay between the germline ends. Germline CDR1 reads SGDLS; CDR2 reads YYNGEE. The CDR3 consists of 15 residues.

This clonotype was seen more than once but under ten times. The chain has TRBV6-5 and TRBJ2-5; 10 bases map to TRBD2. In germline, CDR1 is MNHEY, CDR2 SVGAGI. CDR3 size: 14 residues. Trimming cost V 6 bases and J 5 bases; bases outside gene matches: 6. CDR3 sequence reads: CASSPGLASETQYF. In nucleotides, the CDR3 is TGTGCCAGCAGCCCGGGACTAGCGTCCGAGACCCAGTACTTC.